The 21 T cell receptor beta chains listed next were all sequenced from one sample in a study of beta chain features in type 1 diabetes. Study findings and constraints: Significant though moderate, a shortening of TCRB CDR3s appeared in all four CD4+ subsets of Type 1 diabetes patients.

The entirety of the isolated RNA underwent reverse transcription, so expressed TCRB transcripts were sequenced. Profiling relied on immunoSEQ multiplex PCR, and the TCRdb table lists in-frame clones only, not all of them. Of approximately 44,000 clones listed, around 71% are singletons. Their cognate antigens are unknown. Sequenced sample: Tregs from blood. The source of these receptors is a woman in her late teens or twenties with type 1 diabetes.

This rearrangement joins TRBV5-1 to TRBJ1-6; maybe TRBD1 (6 bases). The CDR3 sequence is 15 residues long. CDR1 SGHRS and CDR2 YFSETQ come from the germline V gene. Trimming shortened V by 5 bases and J by 11 bases, and 20 bases separated the two germline ends. CDR3 sequence: CASRDRTGYEAPLHF. As DNA, the CDR3 is TGCGCCAGCAGAGACCGAACAGGGTATGAGGCACCCCTCCACTTT.

The chain employs TRBV4-2 and TRBJ1-2; tentatively, D is TRBD1 (5 bases). Per germline, CDR1 LGHNA and CDR2 YNFKEQ. V was pared by 0 bases and J by 4 bases, with 9 bases between. There are 14 residues in the CDR3. The CDR3 protein is CASSQDGASYGYTF. As DNA, the CDR3 is TGTGCCAGCAGCCAAGATGGGGCGTCCTATGGCTACACCTTC.

A few counts support this clone. The chain couples TRBV5-1 to TRBJ2-1; 7 bases agree with TRBD2. The trim removed 0 bases at V and 8 bases at J, leaving 5 bases unmatched. This CDR3 region has 14 residues. Germline assignment: CDR1 SGHRS and CDR2 YFSETQ. CDR3 residues: CASSLEPSGYEQFF. For the CDR3, the DNA is TGCGCCAGCAGCTTGGAGCCTAGCGGATATGAGCAGTTCTTC.

The V and J genes are TRBV30 and TRBJ2-1; tentatively, D is TRBD2 (6 bases). Germline CDR1 and CDR2: GTSNPN and SVGIG (reference sequence). This CDR3 has 13 residues. Between the trimmed V and J ends, which lost 2 bases and 6 bases, there was a span of 11 bases. CDR3 sequence: CAWSRLARNEQFF. The CDR3 DNA reads TGTGCCTGGAGTAGGCTAGCGCGCAATGAGCAGTTCTTC. The whole variable domain, filled in from reference TRBV30 and TRBJ2-1, reads SQTIHQWPATLVQPVGSPLSLECTVEGTSNPNLYWYRQAAGRGLQLLFYSVGIGQISSEVPQNLSASRPQDRQFILSSKKLLLSDSGFYLCAWSRLARNEQFFGPGTRLTVL.

V and J are TRBV5-1 and TRBJ2-3; D gene unclear. The germline V gene has CDR1 SGHRS and CDR2 YFSETQ. There are 13 residues in the CDR3. V was shortened by 7 bases and J by 4 bases, with 13 bases between the two germline ends. CDR3 loop: CASGDLGADTQYF. The CDR3, as DNA: TGCGCCAGCGGCGATCTGGGCGCAGATACGCAGTATTTT.

This chain connects TRBV25-1 to TRBJ2-2; D call uncertain. The CDR3 has 15 residues. Germline CDR1 and CDR2: MGHDK and SYGVNS. Trimming cost V 3 bases and J 0 bases, with 8 bases left between them. CDR3 nucleotides: TGTGCCAGCAGTGATAGGCAGGCGAACACCGGGGAGCTGTTTTTT. This sequence encodes CASSDRQANTGELFF.

The chain links TRBV5-4 to TRBJ2-7; 8 bases fit TRBD1. This CDR3 contains 15 residues. The germline V gene has CDR1 SGHNT and CDR2 YYREEE (reference sequence). V dropped 3 bases and J dropped 0; count of bases not matched to a gene: 5. The chain's CDR3 is CASSWGQASSYEQYF. CDR3 DNA sequence: TGTGCCAGCAGCTGGGGACAGGCTAGCTCCTACGAGCAGTACTTC.

This clone occurred a few times. The V gene is TRBV7-9, the J gene TRBJ1-2; weak D call: TRBD1 (6 bases). This CDR3 spans 16 amino acids. The ends were cut back, 0 bases at V and 0 bases at J, with 11 bases in the middle. Germline assignment: CDR1 SEHNR and CDR2 FQNEAQ (reference sequence). This CDR3 is CASSLATGQANYGYTF. Here the CDR3 DNA reads TGTGCCAGCAGCTTAGCGACAGGTCAAGCTAACTATGGCTACACCTTC.

The chain links TRBV4-2 to TRBJ2-5; tentatively, D is TRBD2 (6 bases). Trimming pared 6 bases from V and 2 bases from J, leaving 13 bases between. Germline V CDR1 and CDR2: LGHNA, YNFKEQ. CDR3 length equals 14 residues. CDR3 region: CASSSGAGQETQYF. In DNA form, the CDR3 reads TGTGCCAGCAGTTCAGGAGCGGGTCAAGAGACCCAGTACTTC.

This chain joins TRBV7-9 and TRBJ1-6; D perhaps matches TRBD1 (5 bases). The CDR3 consists of 15 residues. Trimming took 0 bases from V and 7 from J, leaving 10 bases between them. Per the germline V gene, CDR1 is SEHNR and CDR2 is FQNEAQ (reference sequence). The CDR3, as DNA: TGTGCCAGCAGCTTAGCCCCGGGGGGGAATTCACCCCTCCACTTT. It translates to CASSLAPGGNSPLHF.

The genes are TRBV7-2 and TRBJ2-7, with D possibly matching TRBD2 (5 bases). Trimming cost V 1 base and J 7 bases, with 11 bases left between them. Germline V gene sequence: CDR1 SGHTA, CDR2 FQGNSA. The CDR3 totals 13 residues. The chain's CDR3 is CASSLDPSGEQYF. DNA for the CDR3: TGTGCCAGCAGCTTAGACCCGTCGGGGGAGCAGTACTTC.

The rearrangement joins TRBV10-3 to TRBJ1-1, with D uncertain. Per the germline V gene, CDR1 is ENHRY and CDR2 is SYGVKD. Trimming stripped 0 bases from V and 1 base from J, with 6 bases between. The CDR3 totals 14 residues. The CDR3 coding sequence is TGTGCCATCAGTGAGTCTGGCGGGAACACTGAAGCTTTCTTT. The encoded protein is CAISESGGNTEAFF.

V is TRBV7-2 and J is TRBJ2-3, with 8 bases identical to TRBD2. The CDR3 sequence is 16 residues long. Losses at the gene ends were 2 bases for V and 2 bases for J; bases not matched to a gene: 6. Germline assignment: CDR1 SGHTA and CDR2 FQGNSA. CDR3 amino acids: CASSLSLAGPTDTQYF. The CDR3 region has the DNA TGTGCCAGCAGCTTAAGTTTAGCGGGGCCCACAGATACGCAGTATTTT.

The CDR3 protein is CASSLEQGSEKLFF. The CDR3 coding sequence is TGTGCCAGCAGCTTGGAACAGGGCAGTGAAAAACTGTTTTTT. This chain links TRBV5-5 with TRBJ1-4, with a possible D match to TRBD1 (6 bases). The CDR3 is made up of 14 amino acids. Germline V gives CDR1 SGHKS, CDR2 YYEKEE (reference sequence). Between the trimmed V and J ends, which lost 0 bases and 7 bases, there was a span of 10 bases.

This clone was seen only a few times. This chain links TRBV5-4 with TRBJ1-2; tentative D call: TRBD1 (5 bases). This CDR3 comprises 14 residues. In germline, CDR1 is SGHNT, CDR2 YYREEE (reference sequence). Trimming took 4 bases from V and 6 from J, leaving 16 bases between them. The CDR3 is CASSVSGTVNGYTF. Written as DNA, the CDR3 is TGTGCCAGCAGCGTGAGCGGGACCGTGAATGGCTACACCTTC. The full variable domain, completed using reference TRBV5-4 and TRBJ1-2, is ETGVTQSPTHLIKTRGQQVTLRCSSQSGHNTVSWYQQALGQGPQFIFQYYREEENGRGNFPPRFSGLQFPNYSSELNVNALELDDSALYLCASSVSGTVNGYTFGSGTRLTVV.

The table lists this clone with a few counts. V gene TRBV23-1 combines with J gene TRBJ2-1, with D maybe TRBD1 (5 bases). TRBV23-1 counts as an open reading frame of uncertain function. V was pared by 0 bases and J by 8 bases, with 17 bases between. This CDR3 contains 16 residues. CDR3 in DNA: TGCGCCAGCAGTCAATCAGGCAACCAGGGCGAGCATGAGCAGTTCTTC. Translation: CASSQSGNQGEHEQFF.

The CDR3 protein is CASSLQVGANYEQYF. The CDR3 bases are TGTGCCAGCAGCTTACAGGTCGGCGCGAACTACGAGCAGTACTTC. This chain uses TRBV7-2 with TRBJ2-7; D not resolved. The CDR3 has 15 residues. Trimming left V 2 bases short and J 3 bases short, with 14 bases between. Germline V gives CDR1 SGHTA, CDR2 FQGNSA.

The chain employs TRBV6-5 and TRBJ2-1; D remains ambiguous. Trimming took off 0 bases at V and 2 bases at J, with 11 bases between the two ends. The CDR3 is 16 residues long. Germline assignment: CDR1 MNHEY and CDR2 SVGAGI. CDR3 in amino acids: CASSYSPSVAYNEQFF. DNA of the CDR3: TGTGCCAGCAGTTACTCACCGTCGGTTGCCTACAATGAGCAGTTCTTC.

Only a few counts were recorded for this clone. The chain couples TRBV28 to TRBJ2-3; 12 bases fit TRBD2. There are 17 residues in the CDR3. In germline, CDR1 is MDHEN, CDR2 SYDVKM. Unmatched junction bases numbered 4, after V lost 2 bases and J lost 1 base. CDR3 in DNA: TGTGCCAGCAGTTTAAGGCTAGCGGGAGGGGGCACAGATACGCAGTATTTT. This gives the protein CASSLRLAGGGTDTQYF.

V and J are TRBV9 and TRBJ1-2, with D maybe TRBD1 (5 bases). V was clipped by 3 bases and J by 3 bases, with 9 bases between them. The germline CDR1 and CDR2 sequences are SGDLS and YYNGEE. The CDR3 is 13 residues long. This CDR3 is CASSAGGYYGYTF. As DNA, the CDR3 is TGTGCCAGCAGCGCCGGGGGATACTATGGCTACACCTTC.

The table lists this clone with a count of one. The chain employs TRBV7-8 and TRBJ2-1, with 11 bases fitting TRBD1. The CDR3 loop spans 16 amino acids. CDR1 SGHVS and CDR2 FQNEAQ come from the germline V gene. V dropped 3 bases and J dropped 6; count of bases not matched to a gene: 7. The CDR3 region has the DNA TGTGCCAGCAGCTTTTACCGGGACAGGGGGATCAATGAGCAGTTCTTC. This sequence encodes CASSFYRDRGINEQFF.